This section outlines one T cell receptor (beta chain) sequence together with its context. Its target is unknown. These data originate in a study of cytomegalovirus exposure and HLA in healthy donors. The PCR was carried out with 60 Vbeta primers and 13 Jbeta primers. The authors' processing: An analysis performed later counted 81 million or so unique TCR beta chains (around 10 million of them shared). Sequenced by immunoSEQ multiplex PCR; TCRdb stores in-frame clones only, minus some. V, J and clone size reflect that table, while D and trimming were determined from the DNA. The data show around 150,000 clones, with around 75% seen just once and approximately 3% held by the top ten. Findings and limits, study-wide: Usually a TCR sequence was rare, but some public TCRs were found in many donors. Sequencing likely produced, as an artifact, a cluster of highly shared sequence variants.

In germline, CDR1 is MNHEY, CDR2 SMNVEV (reference sequence). The CDR3 sequence is 16 residues long. Trimming removed 5 bases from V and 3 bases from J, with 18 bases in between. The clonotype originates from a male donor in good health and CMV-seronegative. Sequencing input: PBMCs. The chain carries TRBV27 and TRBJ2-3; weak D call: TRBD1 (6 bases). The CDR3 DNA reads TGTGCCAGCAGTGGATGGGGACGAACAGGGACAGATACGCAGTATTTT. Protein: CASSGWGRTGTDTQYF.